This entry lists 2 T cell receptor beta chains sequenced from one sample in a study of T cell responses to AZD1222 COVID-19 vaccine. The assay was immunoSEQ multiplex PCR, and TCRdb's table has in-frame clones only and misses some. The repertoire holds about 140,000 clones, 88% seen once, with 3% to 4.5% in the top ten. The sequenced sample was peripheral blood, obtained on day 0 of AZD1222 vaccination. All receptors come from an adult in good health.

The chain joins TRBV4-3 to TRBJ1-1, with a possible D match to TRBD1 (5 bases). Trimming removed 3 bases at V and 11 bases at J, with 16 bases between. The CDR3 contains 13 residues. Germline V lookup: CDR1 LGHNA, CDR2 YSLEER. The CDR3 nucleotides read TGCGCCAGCAGCCAGGGGACCGGCCTGCGGGCTTTCTTT. Translating gives CASSQGTGLRAFF.

J is TRBJ2-1 and V is TRBV4-3; TRBD2 matches 14 bases. V lost 1 base to trimming and J lost 7 bases; unmatched junction nucleotides: 6. CDR3 size: 17 residues. From germline, CDR1 is LGHNA and CDR2 YSLEER. The CDR3 sequence: CASSQGQTSGRGNEQFF. CDR3 DNA: TGCGCCAGCAGCCAAGGCCAGACTAGCGGGAGGGGGAATGAGCAGTTCTTC.